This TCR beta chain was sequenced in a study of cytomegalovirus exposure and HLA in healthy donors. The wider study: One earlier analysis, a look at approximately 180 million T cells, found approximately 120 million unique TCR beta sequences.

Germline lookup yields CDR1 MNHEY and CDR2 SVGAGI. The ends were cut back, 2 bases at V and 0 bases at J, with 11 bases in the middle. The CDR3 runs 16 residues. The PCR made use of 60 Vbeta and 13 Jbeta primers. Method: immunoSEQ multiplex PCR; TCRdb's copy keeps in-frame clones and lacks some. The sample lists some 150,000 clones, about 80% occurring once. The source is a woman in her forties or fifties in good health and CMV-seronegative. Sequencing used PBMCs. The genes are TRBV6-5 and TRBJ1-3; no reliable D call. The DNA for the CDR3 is TGTGCCAGCAGTTACGCGAGAGAGCCCTCTGGAAACACCATATATTTT. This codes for CASSYAREPSGNTIYF.